This T cell receptor (beta chain) is from a study of blood T cell repertoires in COVID-19 (TCRdb year 2020). Regarding the research as a whole: Collaborator samples came from the United States, Italy and Spain and covered acute and convalescent phases of COVID-19. The dataset comprised deeply sampled blood TCRbeta repertoires from subjects exposed to, actively infected with, or recovered from COVID-19. The samples were drawn from two sources: the first 160 participants of the ongoing ImmuneRACE study, and 1,000 to 1,500 subjects contributed by 6 global collaborators. Sample metadata almost always included a de-identified subject ID, COVID-19 status, age in years and sex. The repertoires were released in a freely available public database intended as a resource for research on the immune response to SARS-CoV-2. The prospective study material was composed of cDNA or gDNA derived from T cells, B-cell-depleted T cells, or PBMCs. Where available, HLA class I and class II types were taken from metadata supplied by the sample provider and were not determined by assay-based typing.

Based on the germline V gene, the CDR1 and CDR2 sequences are SNHLY and FYNNEI. Counted from cysteine to phenylalanine, this CDR3 has 13 amino acids. Just the 39-base CDR3 DNA is kept, in frame starting at base 1. Relative to germline, V is 7 bases shorter and J is 3 bases shorter, with 10 bases between their ends. Collaborating institutions collected whole blood in K2EDTA tubes following their own protocols. For TCRbeta analysis, collaborators shipped samples in one of three forms: frozen whole blood, isolated PBMCs, or DNA extracted from either of those sample types. General study outcomes and caveats: How much clinical and demographic metadata was included differed by source and by participant, and the metadata was provided uncurated.

This clone was observed a few times. This receptor's antigen is unknown. No base quality values were provided; no much bigger clone lies one nucleotide off. TCRbeta CDR3 regions were amplified from genomic DNA by means of the immunoSEQ Assay, a bias-controlled multiplex PCR. The study's processing was this. Nucleated cell counts per sample were estimated from amplification of reference gene primers within the assay. Sequence reads were collapsed and filtered to measure the absolute abundance of every unique TCRbeta CDR3 rearrangement. For each sample, productive Simpson clonality was calculated as the square root of Simpson's diversity index over productive rearrangements. This immuneACCESS table, as held by TCRdb, lists in-frame sequences with V and J called but not all clones. Of the missing ones, under half trace to an unresolved V gene in checked studies; the others have no known cause. V, J and clone size reflect that table, while D and trimming were determined from the DNA. The sample has roughly 30,000 clones on record, roughly 88% of them singletons. The ten largest clonotypes hold 5% to 6.5% of the sample.

The chain is assembled from TRBV2 and TRBJ1-5, with the identity of the D gene unclear. Material: peripheral blood. This sequence originates from a human donor in a cohort sampled during active COVID-19. Here is the DNA: TGTGCCAGCATCCCAGACACCAATCAGCCCCAGCATTTT. This gives the protein CASIPDTNQPQHF.